These 16 T cell receptor beta chains were sequenced from one sample in a study of cytomegalovirus exposure and HLA in healthy donors. The PCR contained 60 Vbeta and 13 Jbeta primers. TCRdb keeps only in-frame clones here, not all; method: immunoSEQ multiplex PCR. The table lists 70,000 to 100,000 clones, around three fifths of them singletons. Sequencing input: PBMCs. The receptors here all came from a woman between 50 and 59 years old in good health and CMV-seropositive.

This rearrangement joins TRBV9 to TRBJ2-7, with 11 bases aligning to TRBD2. Germline V gene data show CDR1 as SGDLS and CDR2 as YYNGEE. V shed 0 bases, J shed 4 bases, and the junction held 3 bases outside the gene matches. CDR3 length: 15 amino acids. The CDR3 DNA sequence: TGTGCCAGCAGCGTAGGGGGGACTAGCGGTTACGAGCAGTACTTC. Its translation: CASSVGGTSGYEQYF.

Worth noting for this clone: Other DNA sequences of this sample code for an identical CDR3. CDR3 amino acids: CAAGGDSLETQYF. The CDR3 DNA reads TGTGCCGCCGGAGGGGACTCCTTGGAGACCCAGTACTTC. This rearrangement joins TRBV7-7 to TRBJ2-5; D perhaps matches TRBD2 (6 bases). Trimming pared 11 bases from V and 5 bases from J, leaving 18 bases between. The CDR3 sequence is 13 residues long. Germline loops: CDR1 SSHAT, CDR2 FNYEAQ (reference sequence). Filled out from reference TRBV7-7 and TRBJ2-5, the complete variable domain reads GAGVSQSPRYKVTKRGQDVTLRCDPISSHATLYWYQQALGQGPEFLTYFNYEAQPDKSGLPSDRFSAERPEGSISTLTIQRTEQRDSAMYRCAAGGDSLETQYFGPGTRLLVL.

This clone came up a few times. Here the CDR3 DNA reads TGTGCCAGCAGGATACAGCGGACTAACTATGGCTACACCTTC. It encodes CASRIQRTNYGYTF. This chain connects TRBV5-6 to TRBJ1-2; D unclear. This CDR3 has 14 amino acids. The germline V gene encodes CDR1 SGHDT and CDR2 YYEEEE. The ends were cut back, 5 bases at V and 0 bases at J, with 11 bases in the middle.

This chain links TRBV4-1 with TRBJ2-7; D possibly corresponds to TRBD1 (8 bases). Deletions cut 1 base from V and 3 bases from J, with 13 bases between. The CDR3 has 15 residues. Per germline, CDR1 MGHRA and CDR2 YSYEKL. For the CDR3, the DNA is TGCGCCAGCAGCCAAGGACAGGGGACTAACTACGAGCAGTACTTC. Encoded protein: CASSQGQGTNYEQYF.

The count of this clone is one. The CDR3 region is CASGKGGRSEQFF. In DNA, the CDR3 is TGTGCCAGCGGGAAGGGGGGGCGAAGTGAGCAGTTCTTC. This sequence joins TRBV6-6 and TRBJ2-1; tentatively, D is TRBD2 (7 bases). The ends were cut back, 8 bases at V and 9 bases at J, with 17 bases in the middle. Per germline, CDR1 MNHNY and CDR2 SVGAGI (reference sequence). The CDR3 runs 13 residues.

This clone was detected only a few times. The chain has TRBV7-9 and TRBJ1-1, with 7 bases identical to TRBD1. CDR3 length equals 15 residues. The germline V gene encodes CDR1 SEHNR and CDR2 FQNEAQ (reference sequence). With V trimmed by 2 bases and J by 4 bases, 7 bases remained unmatched. The CDR3 DNA sequence: TGTGCCAGCAGCTTAATAGGGGGCGCCGTCACTGAAGCTTTCTTT. It yields the protein CASSLIGGAVTEAFF. The variable domain in full, completed from reference TRBV7-9 and TRBJ1-1, reads DTGVSQNPRHKITKRGQNVTFRCDPISEHNRLYWYRQTLGQGPEFLTYFQNEAQLEKSRLLSDRFSAERPKGSFSTLEIQRTEQGDSAMYLCASSLIGGAVTEAFFGQGTRLTVV.

The CDR3 DNA sequence: TGTGCCAGCAGCGGCGGGGGCGGCACTGAAGCTTTCTTT. It is translated as CASSGGGGTEAFF. This rearrangement joins TRBV2 to TRBJ1-1; tentative D call: TRBD1 (6 bases). This CDR3 comprises 13 residues. V gave up 6 bases and J gave up 4 bases, with 12 bases separating them. Germline CDR1 is SNHLY and CDR2 is FYNNEI.

This chain's CDR3 is CASRGDSGELFF. CDR3 bases: TGTGCCAGCAGGGGGGACAGCGGGGAGCTGTTTTTT. This chain connects TRBV2 to TRBJ2-2; 7 bases are a match to TRBD1. The trim removed 6 bases at V and 7 bases at J, leaving 2 bases unmatched. CDR1 is SNHLY and CDR2 is FYNNEI in the germline V gene. The CDR3 length is 12 residues. Variable domain in full (rest from reference TRBV2 and TRBJ2-2): EPEVTQTPSHQVTQMGQEVILRCVPISNHLYFYWYRQILGQKVEFLVSFYNNEISEKSEIFDDQFSVERPDGSNFTLKIRSTKLEDSAMYFCASRGDSGELFFGEGSRLTVL.

The CDR3: CASRDTLQPQHF. DNA for the CDR3: TGTGCCAGCAGAGACACGTTGCAGCCCCAGCATTTT. The gene calls are TRBV2 and TRBJ1-5; D remains unclear. Trimming took off 6 bases at V and 7 bases at J, with 10 bases between the two ends. In germline, CDR1 is SNHLY, CDR2 FYNNEI. The CDR3 covers 12 residues.

This sequence joins TRBV10-1 and TRBJ2-2, with 12 positions matching TRBD2. CDR1 is WNHNN and CDR2 is SYGVQD in the germline V gene (reference sequence). The CDR3 is 17 amino acids. V shed 5 bases and J 6 bases; nucleotides not matched to a gene: 10. The CDR3 DNA reads as TGCGCCAGCAGTACCGGGACTAGCGGGTTCCGACCCGGGGAGCTGTTTTTT. It is translated as CASSTGTSGFRPGELFF.

V usage is TRBV9 and J usage is TRBJ2-1; D possibly corresponds to TRBD1 (6 bases). Deletions cut 3 bases from V and 5 bases from J, with 15 bases between. The CDR3 is 15 amino acids. Per germline, CDR1 SGDLS and CDR2 YYNGEE. The CDR3 DNA is TGTGCCAGCAGCGCGAGGGAACAGGGTAACAATGAGCAGTTCTTC. Translation gives CASSAREQGNNEQFF.

The genes are TRBV19 and TRBJ1-1, with 10 bases fitting TRBD1. Germline values: CDR1 LNHDA, CDR2 SQIVND (reference sequence). The CDR3 spans 12 residues. J lost 10 bases, V lost 5 bases, and 4 bases had no gene match. CDR3 sequence: CASSPDRGRAFF. DNA of the CDR3: TGTGCCAGTAGTCCGGACAGGGGGAGAGCTTTCTTT.

This clone was detected a few times. The chain recombines TRBV6-6 with TRBJ2-1, with TRBD1 as a possible D gene (5 bases). Germline CDR1 and CDR2: MNHNY and SVGAGI (reference sequence). The CDR3 consists of 15 residues. Trimming removed 3 bases at V and 0 bases at J, with 9 bases between. The CDR3 coding sequence is TGTGCCAGCAGTTATGGAACAGGCTCCTACAATGAGCAGTTCTTC. Translation gives CASSYGTGSYNEQFF.

In DNA form, the CDR3 reads TGTGCCAGCAGCCTAGGACAGATCTATGGCTACACCTTC. This gives the protein CASSLGQIYGYTF. The J gene is TRBJ1-2, the V gene TRBV7-2; TRBD1 is a possible D gene (6 bases). V lost 5 bases, J lost 4 bases, and 11 bases lay in between. CDR3 length: 13 amino acids. Germline values: CDR1 SGHTA, CDR2 FQGNSA.

The chain employs TRBV28 and TRBJ1-2, with TRBD1 identical over 7 bases. V trimming: 5 bases; J trimming: 8 bases; junction bases outside the gene matches: 2. Per the germline V gene, CDR1 is MDHEN and CDR2 is SYDVKM. This CDR3 has 11 amino acids. DNA for the CDR3: TGTGCCAGCAGTGACAGGGAAGGCTACACCTTC. The encoded protein is CASSDREGYTF.

The rearrangement joins TRBV7-6 to TRBJ1-5; tentative D call: TRBD1 (5 bases). V lost 0 bases, J lost 0 bases, and 6 bases lay in between. The CDR3 spans 15 residues. Germline assignment: CDR1 SGHVS and CDR2 FNYEAQ. The DNA for the CDR3 is TGTGCCAGCAGCTTAGCGGGGGGTAGCAATCAGCCCCAGCATTTT. Translation: CASSLAGGSNQPQHF.